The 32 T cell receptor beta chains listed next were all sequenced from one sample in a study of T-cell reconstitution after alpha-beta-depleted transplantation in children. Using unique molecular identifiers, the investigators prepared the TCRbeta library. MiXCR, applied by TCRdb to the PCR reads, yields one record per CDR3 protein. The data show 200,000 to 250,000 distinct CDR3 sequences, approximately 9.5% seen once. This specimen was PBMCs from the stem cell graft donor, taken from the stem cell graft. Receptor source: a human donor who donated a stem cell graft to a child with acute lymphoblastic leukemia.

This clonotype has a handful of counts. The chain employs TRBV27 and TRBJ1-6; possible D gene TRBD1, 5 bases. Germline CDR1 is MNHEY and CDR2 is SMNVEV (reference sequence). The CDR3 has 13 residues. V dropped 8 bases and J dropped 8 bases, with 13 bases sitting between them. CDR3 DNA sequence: TGTGCCAGCGGGGCGGAGGAGGATTCACCCCTCCACTTT. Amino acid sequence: CASGAEEDSPLHF.

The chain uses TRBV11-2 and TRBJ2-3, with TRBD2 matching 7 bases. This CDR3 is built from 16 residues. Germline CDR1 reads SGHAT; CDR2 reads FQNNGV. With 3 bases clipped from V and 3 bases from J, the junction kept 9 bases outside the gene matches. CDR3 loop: CASSFGPTAGTDTQYF. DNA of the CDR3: TGTGCCAGCAGCTTTGGGCCCACAGCGGGGACAGATACGCAGTATTTT.

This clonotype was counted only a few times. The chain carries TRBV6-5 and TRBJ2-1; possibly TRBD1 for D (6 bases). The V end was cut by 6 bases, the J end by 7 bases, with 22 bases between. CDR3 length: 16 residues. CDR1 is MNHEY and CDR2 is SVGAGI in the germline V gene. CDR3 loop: CASSHSGTSLLNEQFF. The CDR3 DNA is TGTGCCAGCAGCCATTCCGGGACATCACTATTGAATGAGCAGTTCTTC.

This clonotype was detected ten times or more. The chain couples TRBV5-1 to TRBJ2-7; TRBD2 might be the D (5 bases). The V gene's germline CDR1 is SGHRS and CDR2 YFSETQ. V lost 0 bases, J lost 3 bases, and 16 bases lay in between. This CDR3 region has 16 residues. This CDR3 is CASSLAGQDSYYEQYF. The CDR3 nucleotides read TGCGCCAGCAGCTTGGCTGGGCAGGACTCATACTACGAGCAGTACTTC.

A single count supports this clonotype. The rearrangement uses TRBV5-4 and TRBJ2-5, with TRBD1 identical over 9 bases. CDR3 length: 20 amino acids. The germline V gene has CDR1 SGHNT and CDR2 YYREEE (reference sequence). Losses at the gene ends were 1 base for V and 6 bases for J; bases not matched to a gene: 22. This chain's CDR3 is CASSLKGSSGQGNIQKTQYF. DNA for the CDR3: TGTGCCAGCAGCTTGAAGGGTTCTTCGGGACAGGGAAATATTCAAAAGACCCAGTACTTC.

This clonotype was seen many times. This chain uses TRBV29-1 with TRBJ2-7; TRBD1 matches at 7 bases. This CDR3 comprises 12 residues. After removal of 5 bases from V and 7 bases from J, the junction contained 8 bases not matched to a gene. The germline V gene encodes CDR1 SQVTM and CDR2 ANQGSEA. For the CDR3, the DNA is TGCAGCGTTTTATCCGTGGGACAGGAGCAGTACTTC. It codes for CSVLSVGQEQYF.

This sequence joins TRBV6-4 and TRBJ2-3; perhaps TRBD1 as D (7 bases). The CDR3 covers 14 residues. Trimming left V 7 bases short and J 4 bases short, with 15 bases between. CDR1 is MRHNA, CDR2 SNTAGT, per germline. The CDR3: CASTPGGSADTQYF. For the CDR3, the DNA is TGTGCCAGCACCCCAGGGGGGTCTGCAGATACGCAGTATTTT.

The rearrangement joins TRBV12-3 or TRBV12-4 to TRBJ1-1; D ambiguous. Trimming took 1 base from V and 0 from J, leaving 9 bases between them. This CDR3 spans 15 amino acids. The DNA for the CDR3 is TGTGCCAGCAGTTTAGGCAGCAGAATGAACACTGAAGCTTTCTTT. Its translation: CASSLGSRMNTEAFF.

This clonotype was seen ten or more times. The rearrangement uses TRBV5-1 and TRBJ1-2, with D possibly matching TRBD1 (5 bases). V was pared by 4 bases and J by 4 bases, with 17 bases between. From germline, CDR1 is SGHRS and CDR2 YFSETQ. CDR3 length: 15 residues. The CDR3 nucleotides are TGCGCCAGCAGCGCCGACCCCGGGACGCTCTATGGCTACACCTTC. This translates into CASSADPGTLYGYTF.

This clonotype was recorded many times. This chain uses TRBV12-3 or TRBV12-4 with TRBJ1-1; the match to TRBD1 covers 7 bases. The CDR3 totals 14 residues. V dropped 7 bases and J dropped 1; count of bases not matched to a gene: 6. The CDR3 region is CASTPNRGNTEAFF. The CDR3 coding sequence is TGTGCCAGCACGCCGAACAGGGGGAACACTGAAGCTTTCTTT.

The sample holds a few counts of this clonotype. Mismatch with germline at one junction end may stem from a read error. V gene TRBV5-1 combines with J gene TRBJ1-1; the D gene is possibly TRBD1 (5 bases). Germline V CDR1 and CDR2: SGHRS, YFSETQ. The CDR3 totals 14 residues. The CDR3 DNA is TGCGCCAGCAGATTGGCGTCGGGACACACTGAAGCTTTCTTT. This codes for CASRLASGHTEAFF.

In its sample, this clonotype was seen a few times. The CDR3 loop is CASSLRWDRTNTGELFF. The CDR3, as DNA: TGTGCCAGCAGCTTACGGTGGGACAGGACGAACACCGGGGAGCTGTTTTTT. The chain has TRBV7-2 and TRBJ2-2; 8 bases line up with TRBD1. CDR1 is SGHTA, CDR2 FQGNSA, per germline. The CDR3 runs to 17 residues. V was clipped by 2 bases and J by 0 bases; unmatched bases: 5.

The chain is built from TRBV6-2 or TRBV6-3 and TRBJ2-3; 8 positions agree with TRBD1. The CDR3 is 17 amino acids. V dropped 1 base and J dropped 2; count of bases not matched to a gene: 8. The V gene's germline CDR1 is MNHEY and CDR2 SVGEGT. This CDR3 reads CASSYYPGGHPTDTQYF. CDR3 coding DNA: TGTGCCAGCAGTTACTACCCAGGGGGCCACCCCACAGATACGCAGTATTTT.

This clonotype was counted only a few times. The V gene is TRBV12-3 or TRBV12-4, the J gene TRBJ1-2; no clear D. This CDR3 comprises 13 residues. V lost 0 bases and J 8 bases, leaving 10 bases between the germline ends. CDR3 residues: CASSLARLLGYTF. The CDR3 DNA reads TGTGCCAGCAGTTTAGCGCGCCTTCTGGGCTACACCTTC.

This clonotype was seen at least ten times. The CDR3 loop reads CASSPLPFDSLIMYKQFF. Written as DNA, the CDR3 is TGTGCCAGCAGCCCTCTACCCTTCGACAGCTTAATAATGTATAAGCAGTTCTTC. The chain couples TRBV3-1 to TRBJ2-1, with D maybe TRBD1 (5 bases). The CDR3 has 18 residues. CDR1 and CDR2 (germline): LGHDT, YNNKEL (reference sequence). The V end was cut by 4 bases, the J end by 11 bases, with 30 bases between.

The CDR3, as DNA: TGTGCCAGCAGGCGAAACAGGGGGAACACTGAAGCTTTCTTT. Translated, it gives CASRRNRGNTEAFF. The V call is TRBV6-2 or TRBV6-3, the J call TRBJ1-1; 7 bases match TRBD1. Germline trimming cut 6 bases from V and 1 base from J; bases unmatched to any gene: 5. The CDR3 loop spans 14 amino acids. CDR1 and CDR2 (germline): MNHEY, SVGEGT.

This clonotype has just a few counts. CDR3 bases: TGTGCCAGCAGCTTGGTAGGCGGGGGGGAATACAATGAGCAGTTCTTC. Translation gives CASSLVGGGEYNEQFF. The chain recombines TRBV5-6 with TRBJ2-1, with 9 bases that match TRBD2. Germline CDR1 reads SGHDT; CDR2 reads YYEEEE. Trimming removed 0 bases from V and 4 bases from J; junction bases left unmatched: 5. This CDR3 region has 16 residues.

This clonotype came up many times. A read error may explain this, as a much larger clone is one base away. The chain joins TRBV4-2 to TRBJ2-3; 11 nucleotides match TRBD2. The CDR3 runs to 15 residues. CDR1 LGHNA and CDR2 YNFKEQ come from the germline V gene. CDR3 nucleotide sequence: TGTGCCAGCAGCGATAGCGGGGGGGCCACAGATACGCAGGATTTT. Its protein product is CASSDSGGATDTQDF.

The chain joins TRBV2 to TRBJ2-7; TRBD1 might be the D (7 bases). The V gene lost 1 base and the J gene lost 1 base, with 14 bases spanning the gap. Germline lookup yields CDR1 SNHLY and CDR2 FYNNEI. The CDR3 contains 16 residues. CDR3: CASSEEGGTDSYEQYF. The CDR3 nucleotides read TGTGCCAGCAGTGAAGAGGGCGGGACAGATTCCTACGAGCAGTACTTC.

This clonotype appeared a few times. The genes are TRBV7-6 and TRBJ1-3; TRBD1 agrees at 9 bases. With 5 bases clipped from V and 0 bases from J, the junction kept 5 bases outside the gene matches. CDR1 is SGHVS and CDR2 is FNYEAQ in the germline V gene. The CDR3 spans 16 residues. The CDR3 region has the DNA TGTGCCAGCAGCCTCGGACAGGGGCTCTCTGGAAACACCATATATTTT. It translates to CASSLGQGLSGNTIYF.

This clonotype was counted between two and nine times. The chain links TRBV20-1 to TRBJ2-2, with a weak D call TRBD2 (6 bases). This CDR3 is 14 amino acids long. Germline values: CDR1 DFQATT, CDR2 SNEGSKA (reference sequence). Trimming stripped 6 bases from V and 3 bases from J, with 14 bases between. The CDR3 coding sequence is TGCAGTGCGGGCCGGGACTCGCACACCGGGGAGCTGTTTTTT. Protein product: CSAGRDSHTGELFF.

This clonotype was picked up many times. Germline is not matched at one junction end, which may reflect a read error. The CDR3 here is CSVHPTSGGANLIF. In nucleotides, the CDR3 is TGCAGCGTTCATCCGACTAGCGGGGGGGCTAATTTAATCTTC. The chain has TRBV29-1 and TRBJ2-1; 14 nucleotides agree with TRBD2. The CDR3 is 14 amino acids. Germline CDR1 is SQVTM and CDR2 is ANQGSEA.

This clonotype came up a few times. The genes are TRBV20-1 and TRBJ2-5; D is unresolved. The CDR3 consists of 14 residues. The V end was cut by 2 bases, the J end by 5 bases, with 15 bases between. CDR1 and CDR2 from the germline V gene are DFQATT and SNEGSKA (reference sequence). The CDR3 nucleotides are TGCAGTGCTAGACCATCGTTCTTGGGGGAGACCCAGTACTTC. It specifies CSARPSFLGETQYF.

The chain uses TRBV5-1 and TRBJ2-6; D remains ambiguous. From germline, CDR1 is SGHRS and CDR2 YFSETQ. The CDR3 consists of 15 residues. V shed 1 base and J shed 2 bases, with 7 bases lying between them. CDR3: CASSLYLAGANVLTF. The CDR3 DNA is TGCGCCAGCAGCTTGTACTTGGCTGGGGCCAACGTCCTGACTTTC.

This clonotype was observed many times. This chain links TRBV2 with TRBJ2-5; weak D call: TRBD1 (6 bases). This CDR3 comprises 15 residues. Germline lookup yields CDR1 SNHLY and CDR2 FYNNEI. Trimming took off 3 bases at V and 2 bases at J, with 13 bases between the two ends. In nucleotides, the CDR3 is TGTGCCAGCAGTGAGTGGACAGAGGCACAAGAGACCCAGTACTTC. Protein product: CASSEWTEAQETQYF.

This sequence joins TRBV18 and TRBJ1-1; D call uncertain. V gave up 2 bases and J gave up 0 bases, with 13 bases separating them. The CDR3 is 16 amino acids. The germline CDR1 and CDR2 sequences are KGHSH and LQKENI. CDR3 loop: CASSPSLTNMNTEAFF. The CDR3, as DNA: TGTGCCAGCTCACCATCCCTGACAAATATGAACACTGAAGCTTTCTTT.

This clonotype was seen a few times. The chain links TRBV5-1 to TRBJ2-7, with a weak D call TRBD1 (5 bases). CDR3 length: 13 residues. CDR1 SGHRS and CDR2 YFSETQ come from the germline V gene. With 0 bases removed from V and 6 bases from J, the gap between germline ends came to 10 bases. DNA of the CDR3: TGCGCCAGCAGCTTGGAGCAGGGAAGCGAGCAGTACTTC. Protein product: CASSLEQGSEQYF.

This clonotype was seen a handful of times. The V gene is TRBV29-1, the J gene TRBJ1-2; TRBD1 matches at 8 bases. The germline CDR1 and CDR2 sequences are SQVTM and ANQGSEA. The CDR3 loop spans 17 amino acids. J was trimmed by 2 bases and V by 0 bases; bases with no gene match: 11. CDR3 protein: CSVEDRGQGAPNYGYTF. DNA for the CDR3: TGCAGCGTTGAAGATCGGGGGCAGGGGGCGCCCAACTATGGCTACACCTTC.

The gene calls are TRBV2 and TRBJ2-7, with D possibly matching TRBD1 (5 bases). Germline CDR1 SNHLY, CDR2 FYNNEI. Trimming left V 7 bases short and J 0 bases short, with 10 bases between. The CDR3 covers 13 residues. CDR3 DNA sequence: TGTGCCAGCAAACAGGACAACTCCTACGAGCAGTACTTC. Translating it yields CASKQDNSYEQYF. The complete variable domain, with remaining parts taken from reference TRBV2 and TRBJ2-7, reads EPEVTQTPSHQVTQMGQEVILRCVPISNHLYFYWYRQILGQKVEFLVSFYNNEISEKSEIFDDQFSVERPDGSNFTLKIRSTKLEDSAMYFCASKQDNSYEQYFGPGTRLTVT.

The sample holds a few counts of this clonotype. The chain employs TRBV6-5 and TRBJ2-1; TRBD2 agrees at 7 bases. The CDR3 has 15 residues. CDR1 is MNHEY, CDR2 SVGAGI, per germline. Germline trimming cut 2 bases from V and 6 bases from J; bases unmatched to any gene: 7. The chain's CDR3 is CASSYGRGRLNEQFF. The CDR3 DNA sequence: TGTGCCAGCAGTTACGGTCGCGGGAGACTCAATGAGCAGTTCTTC.

In DNA form, the CDR3 reads TGTGCCAGCAGCCGCCAGGCCAACGTCCTGACTTTC. Translated: CASSRQANVLTF. V and J are TRBV7-2 and TRBJ2-6; D is unclear. Germline CDR1 reads SGHTA; CDR2 reads FQGNSA. V lost 5 bases, J lost 6 bases, and 5 bases lay in between. The CDR3 consists of 12 residues.

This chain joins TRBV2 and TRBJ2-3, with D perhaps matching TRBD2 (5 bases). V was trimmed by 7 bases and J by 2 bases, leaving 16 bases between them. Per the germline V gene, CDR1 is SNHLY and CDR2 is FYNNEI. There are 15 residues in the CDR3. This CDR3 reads CASKGALPFTDTQYF. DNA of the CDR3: TGTGCCAGCAAGGGAGCCCTTCCGTTCACAGATACGCAGTATTTT. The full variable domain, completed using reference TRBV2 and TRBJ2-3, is EPEVTQTPSHQVTQMGQEVILRCVPISNHLYFYWYRQILGQKVEFLVSFYNNEISEKSEIFDDQFSVERPDGSNFTLKIRSTKLEDSAMYFCASKGALPFTDTQYFGPGTRLTVL.